This TCR beta chain was recovered during a study of T-cell memory formation after mild COVID-19. Turning to the study itself: TCR clustering was largely donor specific. Study-level points and caveats: Clones contracting across day 15 to 85 had a balanced CD4/CD8 profile; later expanding clones leaned CD4+. Most CD4+ clones that shrank were in CM and EM, while CD8+ ones turned up in EMRA.

Germline-derived CDR1 and CDR2 are SGHRS and YFSETQ. CDR3 length equals 15 residues. Trimming cost V 4 bases and J 4 bases; bases outside gene matches: 8. This clonotype was observed a handful of times. Its target is not known. One entry per CDR3 protein, called by TCRdb with MiXCR from the 5' RACE reads. Of 250,000 to 300,000 distinct CDR3 sequences detected, about 15% appear once; the ten largest clones hold 20% to 25%. Material: PBMCs or a T cell subset sorted from them (not recorded which). This clonotype originated in a man between 18 and 35 years old who had mild COVID-19 (a few samples of this study predate the infection). Cell type and time point are not known. The chain employs TRBV5-1 and TRBJ2-5, with TRBD2 identical over 9 bases. The CDR3 bases are TGCGCCAGCAGCGATACTAGCGGGTCACCAGAGACCCAGTACTTC. It codes for CASSDTSGSPETQYF.